This is a list of T cell receptor beta chains from one sample in a study of a mutant IDH1 vaccine in newly diagnosed glioma. Clones were sequenced by immunoSEQ multiplex PCR, and TCRdb holds only the in-frame ones, with some missing. Of about 82,000 clones listed, almost 85% are singletons. Antigen specificity for these receptors is unknown. The sample in question was PBMCs, obtained from a glioma patient whose treatment included an IDH1 peptide vaccine. The receptors derive from a man under 40 with glioma. Some clones in this sample may be carry-over from other donors' samples. Each CDR3 is given with its conserved first and last residue. A D gene is named only where the DNA matches it firmly. The listing skips clone size in some rows; elsewhere it reads once, few, many or a size class.

d_gene: TRBD1; v_gene: TRBV25-1; j_gene: TRBJ1-6; abundance: -; CDR3nt: TGTGCCAGCAGCTCAGAAGGGGGCAATTCACCCCTCCACTTT; CDR3aa: CASSSEGGNSPLHF
d_gene: TRBD2; v_gene: TRBV7-9; j_gene: TRBJ2-1; abundance: -; CDR3nt: TGTGCCAGCAGCCGGGCCGGGACTAGCGAAGGTGAGCAGTTCTTC; CDR3aa: CASSRAGTSEGEQFF
d_gene: TRBD2; v_gene: TRBV30; j_gene: TRBJ2-1; abundance: -; CDR3nt: TGTGCCTGGAGTGTGGGACTAGCTAATGAGCAGTTCTTC; CDR3aa: CAWSVGLANEQFF
d_gene: -; v_gene: TRBV7-9; j_gene: TRBJ2-5; abundance: once; CDR3nt: TGTGCCAGCAGCTTAGACCGGACGGCCCAAGAGACCCAGTACTTC; CDR3aa: CASSLDRTAQETQYF
d_gene: -; v_gene: TRBV28; j_gene: TRBJ2-7; abundance: -; CDR3nt: TGTGCCAGCCATGGGGCAGGGGCCTTGGGTTACGAGCAGTACTTC; CDR3aa: CASHGAGALGYEQYF
d_gene: -; v_gene: TRBV19; j_gene: TRBJ1-6; abundance: -; CDR3nt: TGTGCCAGTAACCCGGACAGCTCCTATAATTCACCCCTCCACTTT; CDR3aa: CASNPDSSYNSPLHF
d_gene: TRBD1; v_gene: TRBV18; j_gene: TRBJ2-2; abundance: -; CDR3nt: TGTGCCAGCTCACAGAAACAGGGGGCGTCGGCCGGGGAGCTGTTTTTT; CDR3aa: CASSQKQGASAGELFF
d_gene: -; v_gene: TRBV7-9; j_gene: TRBJ1-1; abundance: -; CDR3nt: TGTGCCAGCAGACGAGACGGCCGCCTTGAAGCTTTCTTT; CDR3aa: CASRRDGRLEAFF
d_gene: -; v_gene: TRBV30; j_gene: TRBJ2-7; abundance: few; CDR3nt: TGTGCCTGGAGTGGGCTCTCCTACGAGCAGTACTTC; CDR3aa: CAWSGLSYEQYF
d_gene: -; v_gene: TRBV27; j_gene: TRBJ2-2; abundance: -; CDR3nt: TGTGCCAGCAGTTTCGGCGTAGCCGGGGAGCTGTTTTTT; CDR3aa: CASSFGVAGELFF
d_gene: TRBD2; v_gene: TRBV9; j_gene: TRBJ2-3; abundance: few; CDR3nt: TGTGCCAGCAGCCAAAGCGGGGGGGCAAGTTCTAGCACAGATACGCAGTATTTT; CDR3aa: CASSQSGGASSSTDTQYF
d_gene: -; v_gene: TRBV5-4; j_gene: TRBJ1-4; abundance: -; CDR3nt: TGTGCCAGCAGCCCGGCCAAAGGAAAAGAAAAACTGTTTTTT; CDR3aa: CASSPAKGKEKLFF
d_gene: -; v_gene: TRBV19; j_gene: TRBJ2-1; abundance: -; CDR3nt: TGTGCCAGTATTGGAGACAATGAGCAGTTCTTC; CDR3aa: CASIGDNEQFF
d_gene: -; v_gene: TRBV27; j_gene: TRBJ2-7; abundance: -; CDR3nt: TGTGCCAGCAGTTTCGGGGTATCGGGGGAGCAGTACTTC; CDR3aa: CASSFGVSGEQYF
d_gene: -; v_gene: TRBV27; j_gene: TRBJ1-5; abundance: -; CDR3nt: TGTGCCACTCTCTCAGGGGTTGGAGGGCCCCAGCATTTT; CDR3aa: CATLSGVGGPQHF
d_gene: TRBD1; v_gene: TRBV28; j_gene: TRBJ1-1; abundance: -; CDR3nt: TGTGCCAGCAGTTTAAGACAGGGCCCTGAAGCTTTCTTT; CDR3aa: CASSLRQGPEAFF